The 2 T cell receptor beta chains given below trace back to one sample, sequenced in a study of T cells in Graves' hyperthyroidism and ophthalmopathy. RNA transcripts were the template for amplifying TCR beta CDR3 regions. The primer set for the first-round RT-PCR of the TCR CDR3 was HTBI. A single record per CDR3 protein comes from TCRdb applying MiXCR to the multiplex PCR reads. The sample yields 400,000 or so distinct CDR3 sequences, about 14% seen once. The sequencing sample was made of blood. These receptors originate from a woman aged 25 to 39 with Graves' ophthalmopathy.

This clonotype was seen a few times. With a much larger clone just one base away, this may be a read error. V and J are TRBV20-1 and TRBJ1-5; D not resolved. The CDR3 is made up of 14 amino acids. The germline gives CDR1 DFQATT, CDR2 SNEGSKA (reference sequence). The CDR3 loop is CGARDTRRVQPQHF. The CDR3 DNA reads as TGCGGTGCTAGAGACACTAGGAGGGTTCAGCCCCAGCATTTT.

This clonotype was observed a handful of times. The chain joins TRBV6-1 to TRBJ2-7; TRBD1 might be the D (6 bases). This CDR3 comprises 14 residues. The germline V and J ends were trimmed by 6 bases and 4 bases, with 16 bases remaining between them. Per germline, CDR1 MNHNS and CDR2 SASEGT. The CDR3, as DNA: TGTGCCAGCAGACAAACCGGGACATCTTACGAGCAGTACTTC. It encodes CASRQTGTSYEQYF.